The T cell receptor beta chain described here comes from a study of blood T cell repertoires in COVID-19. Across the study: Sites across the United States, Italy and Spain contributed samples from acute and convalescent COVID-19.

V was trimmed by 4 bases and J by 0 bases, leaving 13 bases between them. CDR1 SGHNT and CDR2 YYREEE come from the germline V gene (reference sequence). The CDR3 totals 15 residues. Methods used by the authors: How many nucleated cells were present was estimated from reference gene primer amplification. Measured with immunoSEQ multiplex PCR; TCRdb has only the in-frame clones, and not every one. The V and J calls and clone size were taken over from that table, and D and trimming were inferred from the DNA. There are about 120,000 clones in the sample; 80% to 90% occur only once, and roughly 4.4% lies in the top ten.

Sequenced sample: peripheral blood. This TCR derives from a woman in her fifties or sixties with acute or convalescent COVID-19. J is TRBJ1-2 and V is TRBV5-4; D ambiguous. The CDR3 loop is CASSHQVSTNYGYTF. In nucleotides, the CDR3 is TGTGCCAGCAGCCATCAGGTTTCAACTAACTATGGCTACACCTTC.